The 9 T cell receptor beta chains listed next were all sequenced from one sample in a study of cytomegalovirus exposure and HLA in healthy donors. The PCR contained 60 Vbeta and 13 Jbeta primers. TCRdb keeps only in-frame clones here, not all; method: immunoSEQ multiplex PCR. The profile shows over 70,000 clones, 74% of them singletons. The sample was PBMCs. The receptors derive from a man aged 25-40 years in good health and CMV-seropositive.

V and J are TRBV5-4 and TRBJ2-3; 7 bases line up with TRBD2. The CDR3 is 16 residues long. V lost 3 bases to trimming and J lost 3 bases; unmatched junction nucleotides: 10. The V gene's germline CDR1 is SGHNT and CDR2 YYREEE (reference sequence). CDR3 bases: TGTGCCAGCAGCTCACAAGCGGGACTTGGGACAGATACGCAGTATTTT. Amino acids: CASSSQAGLGTDTQYF.

This clone was found a few times. The V and J genes are TRBV19 and TRBJ1-1; D is unclear. CDR1 and CDR2 from the germline V gene are LNHDA and SQIVND (reference sequence). V was clipped by 6 bases and J by 0 bases, with 8 bases between them. The CDR3 consists of 13 residues. CDR3 sequence reads: CASRITVNTEAFF. The CDR3 nucleotides are TGTGCCAGTAGAATAACAGTGAACACTGAAGCTTTCTTT.

This chain links TRBV28 with TRBJ1-1, with D uncertain. CDR1 and CDR2 from the germline V gene are MDHEN and SYDVKM. Deletions cut 2 bases from V and 5 bases from J, with 6 bases between. The length of the CDR3 is 12 residues. CDR3 bases: TGTGCCAGCAGTTTAATCCAAACTGAAGCTTTCTTT. Its translation is CASSLIQTEAFF.

CDR3: CASSQNMGQGGEQYF. DNA for the CDR3: TGCGCCAGCAGCCAGAATATGGGGCAGGGCGGCGAGCAGTACTTC. The chain carries TRBV4-3 and TRBJ2-7; possibly TRBD1 for D (5 bases). With 3 bases removed from V and 6 bases from J, the gap between germline ends came to 18 bases. The CDR3 is made up of 15 amino acids. The germline CDR1 and CDR2 sequences are LGHNA and YSLEER.

The chain carries TRBV7-2 and TRBJ2-1, with 13 bases matching TRBD2. CDR3 size: 17 residues. Trimming took 0 bases from V and 13 from J; bases not matched to a gene: 12. Looked up from germline, CDR1 is SGHTA and CDR2 is FQGNSA. In DNA form, the CDR3 reads TGTGCCAGCAGCTTAGCTAGGGGACTAGCGGGGTTAAGTAGCCAGTTCTTC. Amino acids: CASSLARGLAGLSSQFF.

V usage is TRBV9 and J usage is TRBJ1-1; weak D call: TRBD1 (6 bases). The CDR3 sequence is 14 residues long. V was shortened by 4 bases and J by 0 bases, with 10 bases between the two germline ends. Germline V gene lookup returns CDR1 SGDLS and CDR2 YYNGEE. In DNA, the CDR3 is TGTGCCAGCAGCCTCAGGGGCATGAACACTGAAGCTTTCTTT. Translation gives CASSLRGMNTEAFF.

The chain joins TRBV7-2 to TRBJ2-3; TRBD1 might be the D (5 bases). V shed 1 base and J shed 2 bases, with 10 bases lying between them. The CDR3 runs 15 residues. The germline V gene encodes CDR1 SGHTA and CDR2 FQGNSA. This chain's CDR3 is CASSLGRGTTDTQYF. As DNA, the CDR3 is TGTGCCAGCAGCTTAGGAAGGGGAACCACAGATACGCAGTATTTT.

The V gene is TRBV27, the J gene TRBJ2-5; a weak D match, TRBD1 (6 bases). Germline V gene sequence: CDR1 MNHEY, CDR2 SMNVEV (reference sequence). This CDR3 has 15 residues. V lost 1 base, J lost 3 bases, and 12 bases lay in between. CDR3 nucleotides: TGTGCCAGCAGTTTATTCATCCAGGGGAAAGAGACCCAGTACTTC. This translates into CASSLFIQGKETQYF.

This chain uses TRBV13 with TRBJ1-1, with TRBD1 matching over 7 bases. CDR3 length equals 14 residues. After removal of 5 bases from V and 10 bases from J, the junction contained 13 bases not matched to a gene. CDR1 is PRHDT and CDR2 is FYEKMQ in the germline V gene (reference sequence). CDR3 nucleotide sequence: TGTGCCAGCAGCGAAATCCTACAGGGGACGGGAGCTTTCTTT. This sequence encodes CASSEILQGTGAFF. Looking up the rest from reference TRBV13 and TRBJ1-1 gives the full variable domain: AAGVIQSPRHLIKEKRETATLKCYPIPRHDTVYWYQQGPGQDPQFLISFYEKMQSDKGSIPDRFSAQQFSDYHSELNMSSLELGDSALYFCASSEILQGTGAFFGQGTRLTVV.